One and the same sample provided the 26 T cell receptor beta chains below, sequenced in a study of cytomegalovirus exposure and HLA in healthy donors. PCR involved 60 Vbeta and 13 Jbeta primers. TCRdb's copy holds only in-frame clones and misses some; the assay was immunoSEQ multiplex PCR. The data show roughly 170,000 clones, 84% seen once. The material sequenced was PBMCs. Receptors originate from a man younger than 30 in good health and CMV-seronegative.

The chain joins TRBV10-3 to TRBJ1-2; D unclear. There are 11 residues in the CDR3. The germline V gene encodes CDR1 ENHRY and CDR2 SYGVKD. Trimming removed 8 bases at V and 8 bases at J, with 12 bases between. The CDR3: CAIGPGDGYTF. CDR3 bases: TGTGCCATCGGCCCAGGTGACGGCTACACCTTC.

The J gene is TRBJ1-2, the V gene TRBV28, with 8 nucleotides matching TRBD1. V was pared by 1 base and J by 7 bases, with 11 bases of the junction left unmatched. The V gene's germline CDR1 is MDHEN and CDR2 SYDVKM. This CDR3 is 16 amino acids long. CDR3 nucleotides: TGTGCCAGCAGTTTATCGTGGGCCCAGGGGGCTGGTGGCTACACCTTC. Its translation is CASSLSWAQGAGGYTF.

The chain links TRBV28 to TRBJ1-4, with 7 bases fitting TRBD1. Germline assignment: CDR1 MDHEN and CDR2 SYDVKM. This CDR3 region has 14 residues. The V gene end was trimmed by 5 bases and the J gene end by 8 bases; junction bases not matched to a gene: 8. The CDR3 sequence is CASSPDRVAEKLFF. The CDR3, as DNA: TGTGCCAGCAGTCCAGACAGGGTAGCAGAAAAACTGTTTTTT.

CDR3 DNA sequence: TGTGCCAGCAGCTTGAGCCAGGGCAATCCCTCCGAGCAGTACTTC. Translation gives CASSLSQGNPSEQYF. The V and J genes are TRBV7-9 and TRBJ2-7, with D possibly matching TRBD1 (5 bases). The V end lost 3 bases, the J end lost 6 bases, and 18 bases lay between the germline ends. This CDR3 has 15 residues. The germline CDR1 and CDR2 sequences are SEHNR and FQNEAQ (reference sequence).

CDR3 region: CASSLYGGIEQFF. CDR3 nucleotide sequence: TGTGCCAGCAGCCTTTATGGGGGGATTGAGCAGTTCTTC. The chain has TRBV13 and TRBJ2-1, with D perhaps matching TRBD2 (6 bases). The CDR3 length is 13 residues. Deletions cut 5 bases from V and 9 bases from J, with 14 bases between. Germline V gene lookup returns CDR1 PRHDT and CDR2 FYEKMQ (reference sequence).

The chain carries TRBV5-1 and TRBJ2-7, with a tentative D call TRBD1 (6 bases). The CDR3 covers 13 residues. Germline V gene data show CDR1 as SGHRS and CDR2 as YFSETQ. With 5 bases removed from V and 2 bases from J, the gap between germline ends came to 11 bases. DNA of the CDR3: TGCGCCAGCAGTATGACAGGTACCTACGAGCAGTACTTC. Residues: CASSMTGTYEQYF.

The V call is TRBV5-1, the J call TRBJ2-7; 10 bases are a match to TRBD2. The CDR3 loop spans 14 amino acids. CDR1 SGHRS and CDR2 YFSETQ come from the germline V gene. V trimming: 7 bases; J trimming: 3 bases; junction bases outside the gene matches: 7. The CDR3 here is CASPASGSIYEQYF. In DNA form, the CDR3 reads TGCGCCAGCCCCGCTAGCGGGAGTATCTACGAGCAGTACTTC.

This sequence joins TRBV7-9 and TRBJ2-7, with D possibly being TRBD1 (6 bases). Germline CDR1 and CDR2: SEHNR and FQNEAQ (reference sequence). The length of the CDR3 is 15 residues. The V end was cut by 5 bases, the J end by 4 bases, with 18 bases between. Here the CDR3 reads CASSPQGGEIYEQYF. The CDR3 DNA is TGTGCCAGCAGCCCCCAAGGGGGAGAAATTTACGAGCAGTACTTC. The full variable domain, completed using reference TRBV7-9 and TRBJ2-7, is DTGVSQNPRHKITKRGQNVTFRCDPISEHNRLYWYRQTLGQGPEFLTYFQNEAQLEKSRLLSDRFSAERPKGSFSTLEIQRTEQGDSAMYLCASSPQGGEIYEQYFGPGTRLTVT.

The chain carries TRBV7-2 and TRBJ2-3, with 9 positions matching TRBD2. Germline CDR1 reads SGHTA; CDR2 reads FQGNSA. The CDR3 has 16 amino acids. The trim removed 4 bases at V and 2 bases at J, leaving 7 bases unmatched. CDR3 in DNA: TGTGCCAGCAGCTGGACTAGCGAAGCCCCCACAGATACGCAGTATTTT. It translates to CASSWTSEAPTDTQYF.

The gene calls are TRBV4-1 and TRBJ1-6, with unresolved D. The length of the CDR3 is 16 residues. The germline gives CDR1 MGHRA, CDR2 YSYEKL. V lost 4 bases, J lost 7 bases, and 17 bases lay in between. The chain's CDR3 is CASSLLPSDPNSPLHF. The CDR3 DNA sequence: TGCGCCAGCAGCCTTTTACCGAGCGACCCGAATTCACCCCTCCACTTT.

V usage is TRBV28 and J usage is TRBJ1-1; 7 nucleotides match TRBD1. The V segment lost 6 bases and the J segment 0 bases; nucleotides outside the gene matches: 4. The germline V gene has CDR1 MDHEN and CDR2 SYDVKM. CDR3 size: 14 residues. CDR3 sequence reads: CASSLDRVNTEAFF. The CDR3 bases are TGTGCCAGCAGCCTCGACAGGGTGAACACTGAAGCTTTCTTT.

The chain carries TRBV2 and TRBJ1-2; D possibly corresponds to TRBD1 (6 bases). Per the germline V gene, CDR1 is SNHLY and CDR2 is FYNNEI. Between the trimmed V and J ends, which lost 3 bases and 4 bases, there was a span of 18 bases. This CDR3 has 16 amino acids. The CDR3 reads CASSDPYREYSYGYTF. For the CDR3, the DNA is TGTGCCAGCAGTGACCCCTACAGGGAATACTCCTATGGCTACACCTTC.

The rearrangement links TRBV5-4 to TRBJ2-1; the D is unclear. Germline assignment: CDR1 SGHNT and CDR2 YYREEE (reference sequence). This CDR3 contains 14 residues. V dropped 0 bases and J dropped 2 bases, with 6 bases sitting between them. CDR3 region: CASSLESTYNEQFF. For the CDR3, the DNA is TGTGCCAGCAGCTTGGAATCCACCTACAATGAGCAGTTCTTC.

This chain links TRBV27 with TRBJ2-1; a possible D gene is TRBD2 (5 bases). CDR3 size: 15 residues. The germline gives CDR1 MNHEY, CDR2 SMNVEV (reference sequence). Between the trimmed V and J ends, which lost 3 bases and 0 bases, there was a span of 9 bases. The CDR3 protein is CASSFNRDSYNEQFF. Written as DNA, the CDR3 is TGTGCCAGCAGTTTTAACCGGGACTCCTACAATGAGCAGTTCTTC.

The chain uses TRBV29-1 and TRBJ2-1; 12 bases are a match to TRBD2. The CDR3 is made up of 13 amino acids. Germline-derived CDR1 and CDR2 are SQVTM and ANQGSEA. V dropped 7 bases and J dropped 8; count of bases not matched to a gene: 6. This CDR3 reads CSGLAGGGYEQFF. The CDR3 DNA is TGCAGCGGCCTAGCGGGAGGGGGGTATGAGCAGTTCTTC.

The genes are TRBV6-5 and TRBJ1-2; 7 nucleotides match TRBD1. CDR1 and CDR2 from the germline V gene are MNHEY and SVGAGI. J was trimmed by 4 bases and V by 6 bases; bases with no gene match: 5. The CDR3 runs to 13 residues. The CDR3: CASSNRGGYGYTF. CDR3 DNA sequence: TGTGCCAGCAGCAACAGGGGTGGCTATGGCTACACCTTC.

The chain has TRBV28 and TRBJ2-3; D is possibly TRBD2 (5 bases). This CDR3 contains 13 residues. V dropped 4 bases and J dropped 1 base, with 6 bases sitting between them. Looked up from germline, CDR1 is MDHEN and CDR2 is SYDVKM. CDR3 region: CASSSGGTDTQYF. The CDR3, as DNA: TGTGCCAGCAGTTCCGGGGGCACAGATACGCAGTATTTT.

The chain employs TRBV16 and TRBJ2-1; the match to TRBD1 covers 9 bases. The germline CDR1 and CDR2 sequences are KGHSY and FQNENV. V shed 3 bases, J shed 7 bases, and the junction held 10 bases outside the gene matches. The CDR3 consists of 16 residues. This chain's CDR3 is CASSHQNRGLRNEQFF. Here the CDR3 DNA reads TGTGCCAGCAGCCATCAAAACAGGGGGCTTAGGAATGAGCAGTTCTTC. Full variable domain (missing parts from reference TRBV16 and TRBJ2-1): GEEVAQTPKHLVRGEGQKAKLYCAPIKGHSYVFWYQQVLKNEFKFLISFQNENVFDETGMPKERFSAKCLPNSPCSLEIQATKLEDSAVYFCASSHQNRGLRNEQFFGPGTRLTVL.

This chain joins TRBV15 and TRBJ1-1, with 9 bases matching TRBD1. CDR1 is LNHNV and CDR2 is YYDKDF in the germline V gene (reference sequence). This CDR3 has 15 residues. V shed 1 base and J 10 bases; nucleotides not matched to a gene: 10. CDR3 bases: TGTGCCACCAGCAGAGTAGACAGGGGGAGATCTGGAGCTTTCTTT. Its translation is CATSRVDRGRSGAFF.

V gene TRBV28 combines with J gene TRBJ1-3, with 8 bases lining up with TRBD1. Per germline, CDR1 MDHEN and CDR2 SYDVKM. The CDR3 has 14 amino acids. J lost 4 bases, V lost 4 bases, and 3 bases had no gene match. The CDR3 DNA follows: TGTGCCAGCAGTTCGGCAGGGGGCGGAAACACCATATATTTT. Translated: CASSSAGGGNTIYF.

This clone occurred a few times. The genes are TRBV4-1 and TRBJ2-7; D is possibly TRBD2 (6 bases). The V gene's germline CDR1 is MGHRA and CDR2 YSYEKL. CDR3 length: 16 amino acids. Trimming stripped 1 base from V and 0 bases from J, with 13 bases between. CDR3 protein: CASSQGLLRDSYEQYF. In DNA form, the CDR3 reads TGCGCCAGCAGCCAAGGTCTCTTGCGGGACTCCTACGAGCAGTACTTC.

This clone was seen only once. The chain uses TRBV9 and TRBJ2-1; possibly TRBD2 for D (6 bases). V was trimmed by 0 bases and J by 0 bases, leaving 10 bases between them. This CDR3 has 16 amino acids. From germline, CDR1 is SGDLS and CDR2 YYNGEE. In DNA form, the CDR3 reads TGTGCCAGCAGCGTAGGGAGGGCGAGCTCCTACAATGAGCAGTTCTTC. Translated, it gives CASSVGRASSYNEQFF.

The rearrangement joins TRBV6-1 to TRBJ1-2; 7 bases are shared with TRBD1. The CDR3 extends over 13 amino acids. Germline loops: CDR1 MNHNS, CDR2 SASEGT. Unmatched junction bases numbered 7, after V lost 6 bases and J lost 6 bases. This CDR3 is CASRETQGDGYTF. The CDR3 coding sequence is TGTGCCAGCAGGGAGACTCAGGGGGATGGCTACACCTTC.

The count of this clone is one. J is TRBJ2-1 and V is TRBV2, with TRBD2 identical over 7 bases. The CDR3 contains 14 residues. The V gene's germline CDR1 is SNHLY and CDR2 FYNNEI. V was pared by 9 bases and J by 4 bases, with 9 bases of the junction left unmatched. CDR3 coding DNA: TGTGCCAGAGCTTGGGGAGGGACTTACAATGAGCAGTTCTTC. Translated, it gives CARAWGGTYNEQFF.

The rearrangement uses TRBV28 and TRBJ2-7; 7 bases fit TRBD2. Trimming cost V 3 bases and J 3 bases; bases outside gene matches: 20. The CDR3 runs 19 residues. The germline CDR1 and CDR2 sequences are MDHEN and SYDVKM. Here the CDR3 reads CASSFVLGRGEISIYEQYF. In nucleotides, the CDR3 is TGTGCCAGCAGTTTCGTCCTAGGTCGGGGGGAGATCTCAATCTACGAGCAGTACTTC.

The chain recombines TRBV29-1 with TRBJ2-2, with 7 positions matching TRBD1. V lost 4 bases to trimming and J lost 4 bases; unmatched junction nucleotides: 3. Germline CDR1 and CDR2: SQVTM and ANQGSEA. The CDR3 runs 13 residues. In nucleotides, the CDR3 is TGCAGCGTTGTCGCAGGGGGCACCGGGGAGCTGTTTTTT. The encoded protein is CSVVAGGTGELFF.